A single sample gave rise to the 18 T cell receptor beta chains below, sequenced in a study of T cell responses to AZD1222 COVID-19 vaccine. The repertoire was sequenced with immunoSEQ multiplex PCR; TCRdb's copy has only in-frame clones and lacks some. Of some 150,000 clones detected, 86% appear once; the ten largest clones hold around 5%. The sample in question was peripheral blood, obtained 28 days after the second AZD1222 dose. The receptors come from an adult who received the AZD1222 COVID-19 vaccine.

The V gene is TRBV7-2, the J gene TRBJ1-6; 7 positions agree with TRBD1. Unmatched junction bases numbered 18, after V lost 3 bases and J lost 13 bases. CDR3 length: 17 residues. Germline CDR1 is SGHTA and CDR2 is FQGNSA. The CDR3 DNA follows: TGTGCCAGCAGCTTCCAGGGGGTCGGACCCGGGTTTCGCCCCCTCCACTTT. It encodes CASSFQGVGPGFRPLHF.

The genes are TRBV30 and TRBJ1-5; 7 bases agree with TRBD1. The CDR3 runs 13 residues. The V gene end was trimmed by 2 bases and the J gene end by 4 bases; junction bases not matched to a gene: 2. Germline V gene data show CDR1 as GTSNPN and CDR2 as SVGIG (reference sequence). CDR3 loop: CAWSQTGNQPQHF. CDR3 nucleotide sequence: TGTGCCTGGAGTCAGACAGGGAATCAGCCCCAGCATTTT.

In nucleotides, the CDR3 is TGTGCCAGCAGCCCTGGGGCTACCTTAGCGCAAGAGACCCAGTACTTC. Translated, it gives CASSPGATLAQETQYF. The chain employs TRBV3-1 (or the pseudogene TRBV3-2) and TRBJ2-5; D is perhaps TRBD1 or TRBD2 (5 bases each). Trimming stripped 4 bases from V and 2 bases from J, with 17 bases between. The CDR3 extends over 16 amino acids. Germline-derived CDR1 and CDR2 are LGHDT and YNNKEL (reference sequence).

This clone came up once. This chain uses TRBV7-6 with TRBJ2-3, with 8 bases aligning to TRBD2. The CDR3 totals 16 residues. V shed 1 base and J 11 bases; nucleotides not matched to a gene: 14. CDR1 is SGHVS, CDR2 FNYEAQ, per germline. CDR3 region: CASSLDGGTGLAGQYF. CDR3 DNA: TGTGCCAGCAGCTTAGACGGGGGCACGGGGCTAGCGGGGCAGTATTTT.

The CDR3 spells CAWSAGAGNTIYF. CDR3 coding DNA: TGTGCCTGGAGCGCAGGGGCAGGAAACACCATATATTTT. V usage is TRBV30 and J usage is TRBJ1-3; D possibly corresponds to TRBD1 (6 bases). Trimming left V 3 bases short and J 4 bases short, with 10 bases between. This CDR3 is built from 13 residues. Germline CDR1 reads GTSNPN; CDR2 reads SVGIG (reference sequence).

This clone was seen a single time. The V call is TRBV19, the J call TRBJ2-2, with 8 bases matching TRBD2. V lost 7 bases, J lost 6 bases, and 13 bases stayed unmatched. The CDR3 contains 16 residues. Germline V CDR1 and CDR2: LNHDA, SQIVND (reference sequence). This chain's CDR3 is CASMTPQRGWSGELFF. The CDR3 DNA reads TGTGCCAGTATGACCCCCCAGCGGGGGTGGTCCGGGGAGCTGTTTTTT.

The chain combines TRBV28 with TRBJ1-5; D unresolved. From germline, CDR1 is MDHEN and CDR2 SYDVKM. V gave up 4 bases and J gave up 1 base, with 11 bases separating them. The CDR3 totals 15 residues. The CDR3 DNA reads as TGTGCCAGCAGTTCCCCCGGGCAGAGCAATCAGCCCCAGCATTTT. Translation: CASSSPGQSNQPQHF. Together with reference TRBV28 and TRBJ1-5, the CDR3 gives the full variable domain: DVKVTQSSRYLVKRTGEKVFLECVQDMDHENMFWYRQDPGLGLRLIYFSYDVKMKEKGDIPEGYSVSREKKERFSLILESASTNQTSMYLCASSSPGQSNQPQHFGDGTRLSIL.

J is TRBJ1-1 and V is TRBV11-2; D remains ambiguous. The germline gives CDR1 SGHAT, CDR2 FQNNGV. This CDR3 has 10 residues. Trimming stripped 5 bases from V and 11 bases from J, with 9 bases between. CDR3 nucleotides: TGTGCCAGCAGCCTGGTCGAGGCTTTCTTT. Its translation is CASSLVEAFF. The full variable domain, its missing parts supplied by reference TRBV11-2 and TRBJ1-1, is EAGVAQSPRYKIIEKRQSVAFWCNPISGHATLYWYQQILGQGPKLLIQFQNNGVVDDSQLPKDRFSAERLKGVDSTLKIQPAKLEDSAVYLCASSLVEAFFGQGTRLTVV.

CDR3 residues: CASSIIGLSTDTQYF. As DNA, the CDR3 is TGTGCCAGTAGTATTATAGGACTCAGCACAGATACGCAGTATTTT. V gene TRBV19 combines with J gene TRBJ2-3, with D possibly TRBD2 on 5 matching bases. Germline V gene data show CDR1 as LNHDA and CDR2 as SQIVND (reference sequence). The CDR3 sequence is 15 residues long. Trimming stripped 3 bases from V and 0 bases from J, with 10 bases between.

This chain links TRBV7-9 with TRBJ1-3; the D gene is possibly TRBD1 (6 bases). This CDR3 is 15 amino acids long. Germline values: CDR1 SEHNR, CDR2 FQNEAQ (reference sequence). V was clipped by 3 bases and J by 4 bases, with 13 bases between them. CDR3 bases: TGTGCCAGCAGCTTGGGGGGGCGCCAAGGAAACACCATATATTTT. This sequence encodes CASSLGGRQGNTIYF.

This chain joins TRBV19 and TRBJ1-5; possibly TRBD1 for D (6 bases). Germline CDR1 LNHDA, CDR2 SQIVND (reference sequence). The CDR3 is made up of 17 amino acids. V was shortened by 1 base and J by 0 bases, with 13 bases between the two germline ends. This CDR3 reads CASSIGGGPYSNQPQHF. In DNA form, the CDR3 reads TGTGCCAGTAGTATAGGTGGGGGCCCCTATAGCAATCAGCCCCAGCATTTT.

The gene calls are TRBV19 and TRBJ1-1, with D possibly being TRBD1 (5 bases). Germline CDR1 is LNHDA and CDR2 is SQIVND (reference sequence). V was shortened by 5 bases and J by 0 bases, with 10 bases between the two germline ends. This CDR3 has 14 residues. CDR3 DNA: TGTGCCAGTAGTGCCCGACAGTTGAACACTGAAGCTTTCTTT. It specifies CASSARQLNTEAFF.

This chain links TRBV7-9 with TRBJ1-4, with 8 nucleotides matching TRBD1. Germline trimming cut 4 bases from V and 7 bases from J; bases unmatched to any gene: 5. Germline CDR1 is SEHNR and CDR2 is FQNEAQ (reference sequence). The CDR3 totals 14 residues. CDR3 protein: CASSYGQGGEKLFF. The CDR3 nucleotides read TGTGCCAGCAGCTATGGACAGGGTGGTGAAAAACTGTTTTTT.

In this sample, this clone turned up a few times. The CDR3, as DNA: TGTGCCAGCAGTGAATATCCGTCCGGGACAGGGGGCGCGGATGGCTACACCTTC. Its translation: CASSEYPSGTGGADGYTF. This rearrangement joins TRBV6-1 to TRBJ1-2; 12 bases line up with TRBD1. The CDR3 totals 18 residues. Per germline, CDR1 MNHNS and CDR2 SASEGT. V trimming: 2 bases; J trimming: 6 bases; junction bases outside the gene matches: 13.

This chain uses TRBV11-3 with TRBJ1-5; D is ambiguous. Trimming shortened V by 2 bases and J by 0 bases, and 8 bases separated the two germline ends. This CDR3 comprises 15 residues. Germline V gives CDR1 SGHNT, CDR2 YENEEA. CDR3 DNA sequence: TGTGCCAGCAGCTTATCGTGTCTTAGCAATCAGCCCCAGCATTTT. This encodes CASSLSCLSNQPQHF.

The chain is built from TRBV7-9 and TRBJ1-5; maybe TRBD1 (5 bases). Germline assignment: CDR1 SEHNR and CDR2 FQNEAQ (reference sequence). The V and J ends lost 5 bases and 7 bases respectively, with 18 bases between them. The CDR3 is made up of 15 amino acids. CDR3 sequence: CASSPGVGPGQPQHF. The CDR3, as DNA: TGTGCCAGCAGCCCCGGTGTGGGGCCTGGGCAGCCCCAGCATTTT.

V is TRBV28 and J is TRBJ2-1; 15 bases map to TRBD2. The CDR3 is 21 amino acids. The germline V gene has CDR1 MDHEN and CDR2 SYDVKM. The V and J ends lost 4 bases and 4 bases, in that order; junction bases with no gene match: 17. The CDR3: CASSSLLGEGTSGGFYNEQFF. In nucleotides, the CDR3 is TGTGCCAGCAGTTCTCTCCTGGGTGAAGGGACTAGCGGGGGGTTTTACAATGAGCAGTTCTTC. The full variable domain, in which reference TRBV28 and TRBJ2-1 provide the parts outside the CDR3, is DVKVTQSSRYLVKRTGEKVFLECVQDMDHENMFWYRQDPGLGLRLIYFSYDVKMKEKGDIPEGYSVSREKKERFSLILESASTNQTSMYLCASSSLLGEGTSGGFYNEQFFGPGTRLTVL.

This sequence joins TRBV28 and TRBJ1-2; D is undetermined. Trimming cost V 6 bases and J 4 bases, with 9 bases left between them. Germline lookup yields CDR1 MDHEN and CDR2 SYDVKM. This CDR3 contains 12 residues. CDR3: CASRGRVYGYTF. CDR3 in DNA: TGTGCCAGCAGAGGCCGGGTCTATGGCTACACCTTC.